One and the same sample provided the 4 T cell receptor beta chains below, sequenced in a study of CD4 T cells in relation to SARS-CoV-2 and coronaviruses. Before the COVID-19 pandemic, during about 2011-2019, CD4+ T cells were taken from unexposed donors. Assay used: immunoSEQ multiplex PCR; TCRdb lists only in-frame clones, some missing. The profile shows some 65,000 clones, around 86% of them singletons. The sample comprised memory CD4+ T cells from PBMCs. These receptor sequences come from a human donor in good health.

The CDR3 bases are TGTGCCAGTAGTATAGGTGGACAGGGGAGTACCGGTGAGCAGTTCTTC. The encoded protein is CASSIGGQGSTGEQFF. The chain has TRBV19 and TRBJ2-1; TRBD1 aligns across 9 bases. V dropped 1 base and J dropped 9; count of bases not matched to a gene: 10. There are 16 residues in the CDR3. The V gene's germline CDR1 is LNHDA and CDR2 SQIVND (reference sequence).

The chain joins TRBV5-6 to TRBJ2-7; tentatively, D is TRBD1 (6 bases). The CDR3 length is 13 residues. Germline values: CDR1 SGHDT, CDR2 YYEEEE. Trimming took off 1 base at V and 6 bases at J, with 11 bases between the two ends. The CDR3 nucleotides are TGTGCCAGCAGCTTGTGGGGCAGGGGCGAGCAGTACTTC. Translation gives CASSLWGRGEQYF.

The chain couples TRBV2 to TRBJ2-7; maybe TRBD1 (6 bases). Germline values: CDR1 SNHLY, CDR2 FYNNEI. The length of the CDR3 is 13 residues. The V and J ends lost 3 bases and 2 bases respectively, with 8 bases between them. CDR3 coding DNA: TGTGCCAGCAGTGAGGACAGTACCTACGAGCAGTACTTC. This gives the protein CASSEDSTYEQYF.

The rearrangement links TRBV24-1 to TRBJ2-2; either TRBD1 or TRBD2 may fit D (5 bases each). This CDR3 has 16 amino acids. Germline CDR1 KGHDR, CDR2 SFDVKD. The germline V and J ends were trimmed by 8 bases and 7 bases, with 22 bases remaining between them. This CDR3 reads CATTSGRGSEGGELFF. In DNA, the CDR3 is TGTGCCACCACCTCAGGGCGAGGTAGCGAGGGCGGGGAGCTGTTTTTT.